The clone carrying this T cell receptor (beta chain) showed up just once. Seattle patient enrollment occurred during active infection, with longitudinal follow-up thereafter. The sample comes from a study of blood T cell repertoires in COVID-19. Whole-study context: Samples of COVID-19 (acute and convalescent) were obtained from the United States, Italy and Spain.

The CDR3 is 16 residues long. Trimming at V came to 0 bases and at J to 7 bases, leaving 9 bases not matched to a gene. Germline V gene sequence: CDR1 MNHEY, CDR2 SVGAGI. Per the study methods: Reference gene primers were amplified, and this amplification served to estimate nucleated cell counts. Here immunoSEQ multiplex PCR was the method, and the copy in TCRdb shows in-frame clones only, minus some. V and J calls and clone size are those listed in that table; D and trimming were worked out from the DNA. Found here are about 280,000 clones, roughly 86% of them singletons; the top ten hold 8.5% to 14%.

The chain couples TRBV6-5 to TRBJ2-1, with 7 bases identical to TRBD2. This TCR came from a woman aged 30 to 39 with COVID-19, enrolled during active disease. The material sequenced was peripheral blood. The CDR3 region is CASSYSSGTATNEQFF. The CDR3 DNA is TGTGCCAGCAGTTACTCGAGCGGGACCGCGACGAATGAGCAGTTCTTC.